This is a list of T cell receptor beta chains from one sample in a study of OX40 agonist ivuxolimab in advanced cancers. TCRdb's table, derived via immunoSEQ multiplex PCR, lists solely in-frame clones and lacks some. The table includes approximately 33,000 clones, more than 90% detected once. Sample: CD4+ or CD8+ T cells sorted from blood, taken in a trial of the OX40 agonist ivuxolimab. The origin of the receptors is an adult with an advanced solid tumor such as melanoma, head and neck, liver or kidney cancer. CDR3s include the opening cysteine and the closing phenylalanine or tryptophan. Each record gives: V gene, J gene, D gene, clone size, CDR3 protein, CDR3 DNA. The D gene is left open where the match is weak. The size field is filled for only some rows; it gives once, few, many or a size class.

V gene: TRBV27; J gene: TRBJ2-3; D gene: .; clone size: once; CDR3 protein: CASSIIQGTDTQYF; CDR3 DNA: TGTGCCAGCAGCATCATACAGGGCACAGATACGCAGTATTTT
V gene: TRBV5-4; J gene: TRBJ1-4; D gene: .; clone size: .; CDR3 protein: CASPNVKGGNEKLFF; CDR3 DNA: TGTGCCAGCCCCAACGTCAAAGGGGGTAATGAAAAACTGTTTTTT
V gene: TRBV6-1; J gene: TRBJ2-3; D gene: .; clone size: few; CDR3 protein: CASSVSQGRQYF; CDR3 DNA: TGTGCCAGCAGTGTATCACAGGGTCGGCAGTATTTT
V gene: TRBV4-3; J gene: TRBJ2-7; D gene: TRBD1; clone size: .; CDR3 protein: CASSQAVRTGYEQYF; CDR3 DNA: TGCGCCAGCAGCCAAGCTGTGAGGACAGGGTACGAGCAGTACTTC
V gene: TRBV19; J gene: TRBJ2-7; D gene: .; clone size: .; CDR3 protein: CASSTGLTLYEQYF; CDR3 DNA: TGTGCCAGTAGTACGGGACTGACATTGTACGAGCAGTACTTC
V gene: TRBV27; J gene: TRBJ2-7; D gene: TRBD2; clone size: .; CDR3 protein: CASSTGGGPIDEQYF; CDR3 DNA: TGTGCCAGCAGTACCGGGGGGGGCCCTATTGACGAGCAGTACTTC
V gene: TRBV15; J gene: TRBJ2-1; D gene: .; clone size: .; CDR3 protein: CATSSLREQFF; CDR3 DNA: TGTGCCACCAGCAGCTTACGTGAGCAGTTCTTC
V gene: TRBV19; J gene: TRBJ1-2; D gene: TRBD1; clone size: .; CDR3 protein: CASSVTGDAYGYTF; CDR3 DNA: TGTGCCAGTAGTGTTACAGGGGATGCCTATGGCTACACCTTC
V gene: TRBV2; J gene: TRBJ1-6; D gene: TRBD1; clone size: .; CDR3 protein: CASSELRLGGTEYSPLHF; CDR3 DNA: TGTGCCAGCAGTGAATTAAGGTTGGGTGGGACAGAATATTCACCCCTCCACTTT
V gene: TRBV19; J gene: TRBJ2-7; D gene: TRBD1; clone size: .; CDR3 protein: CASSPQGGLVEQYF; CDR3 DNA: TGTGCCAGTAGCCCACAGGGGGGTCTCGTCGAGCAGTACTTC
V gene: TRBV5-1; J gene: TRBJ2-7; D gene: TRBD1; clone size: .; CDR3 protein: CASSPWDRTYEQYF; CDR3 DNA: TGCGCCAGCAGCCCGTGGGACAGAACCTACGAGCAGTACTTC
V gene: TRBV27; J gene: TRBJ2-7; D gene: TRBD1; clone size: .; CDR3 protein: CASRPQGAYEQYF; CDR3 DNA: TGTGCCAGCAGGCCACAGGGGGCCTACGAGCAGTACTTC
V gene: TRBV29-1; J gene: TRBJ2-1; D gene: .; clone size: .; CDR3 protein: CSVEGESLEQFF; CDR3 DNA: TGCAGCGTTGAAGGGGAGAGCCTTGAGCAGTTCTTC
V gene: TRBV11-2; J gene: TRBJ1-4; D gene: .; clone size: .; CDR3 protein: CASSGGPINEKLFF; CDR3 DNA: TGTGCCAGCAGCGGAGGCCCTATTAATGAAAAACTGTTTTTT
V gene: TRBV4-1; J gene: TRBJ2-1; D gene: TRBD1; clone size: .; CDR3 protein: CASSQDTGQGGVEQFF; CDR3 DNA: TGCGCCAGCAGCCAAGATACGGGACAGGGAGGCGTTGAGCAGTTCTTC
V gene: TRBV6-6; J gene: TRBJ1-1; D gene: .; clone size: .; CDR3 protein: CASSYSWEMNTEAFF; CDR3 DNA: TGTGCCAGCAGTTACTCGTGGGAAATGAACACTGAAGCTTTCTTT
V gene: TRBV18; J gene: TRBJ1-1; D gene: TRBD1; clone size: .; CDR3 protein: CASSPRDRVLNTEAFF; CDR3 DNA: TGTGCCAGCTCACCAAGGGACAGGGTTTTAAACACTGAAGCTTTCTTT
V gene: TRBV2; J gene: TRBJ1-1; D gene: .; clone size: .; CDR3 protein: CASSLYDQAFF; CDR3 DNA: TGTGCCAGCAGTCTTTATGACCAAGCTTTCTTT
V gene: TRBV5-1; J gene: TRBJ2-7; D gene: TRBD1; clone size: .; CDR3 protein: CASSLETQGAGTYEQYF; CDR3 DNA: TGCGCCAGCAGCTTGGAAACTCAGGGGGCGGGGACCTACGAGCAGTACTTC
V gene: TRBV11-3; J gene: TRBJ2-7; D gene: .; clone size: .; CDR3 protein: CASSSPMEGEQYF; CDR3 DNA: TGTGCCAGCAGCTCTCCAATGGAGGGCGAGCAGTACTTC
V gene: TRBV7-2; J gene: TRBJ2-7; D gene: .; clone size: few; CDR3 protein: CASSWGRDYEQYF; CDR3 DNA: TGTGCCAGCAGCTGGGGCCGGGACTACGAGCAGTACTTC
V gene: TRBV7-9; J gene: TRBJ1-2; D gene: .; clone size: once; CDR3 protein: CASSPVRDYGYTF; CDR3 DNA: TGTGCCAGCAGCCCCGTAAGGGACTATGGCTACACCTTC
V gene: TRBV6-5; J gene: TRBJ2-7; D gene: TRBD1; clone size: .; CDR3 protein: CASSYRTGSEQYF; CDR3 DNA: TGTGCCAGCAGTTACCGGACAGGGAGCGAGCAGTACTTC
V gene: TRBV7-9; J gene: TRBJ1-1; D gene: .; clone size: .; CDR3 protein: CASSLEAGRTEAFF; CDR3 DNA: TGTGCCAGCAGCTTAGAAGCGGGAAGGACTGAAGCTTTCTTT